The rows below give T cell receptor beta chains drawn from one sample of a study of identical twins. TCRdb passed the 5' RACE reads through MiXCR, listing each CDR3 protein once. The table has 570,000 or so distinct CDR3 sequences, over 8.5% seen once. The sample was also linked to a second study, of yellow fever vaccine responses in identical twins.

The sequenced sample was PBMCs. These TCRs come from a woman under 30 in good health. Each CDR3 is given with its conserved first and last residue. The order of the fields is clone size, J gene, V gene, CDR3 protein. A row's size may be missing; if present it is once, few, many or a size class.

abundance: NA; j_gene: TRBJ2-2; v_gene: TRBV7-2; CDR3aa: CASSLEAGYPGELFF
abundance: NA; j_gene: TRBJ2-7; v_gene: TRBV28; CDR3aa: CASSPEQGVYEQYF
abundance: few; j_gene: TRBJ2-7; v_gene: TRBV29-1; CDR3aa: CSPSGRSEQYF
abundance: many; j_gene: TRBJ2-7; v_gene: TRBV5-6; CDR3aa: CASSLFPGQEAYEQYF
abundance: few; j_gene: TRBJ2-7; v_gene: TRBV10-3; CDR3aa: CAISESGDPYEQYF
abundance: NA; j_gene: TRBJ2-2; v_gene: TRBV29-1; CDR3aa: CSVWDRNTGELFF
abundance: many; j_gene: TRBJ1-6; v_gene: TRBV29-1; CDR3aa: CSVSAAGLNSPLHF
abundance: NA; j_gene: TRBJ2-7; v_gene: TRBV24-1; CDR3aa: CATSDSQGFSYEQYF
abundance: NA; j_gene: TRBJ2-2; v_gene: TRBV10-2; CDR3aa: CASSVQGVLFGTGELFF
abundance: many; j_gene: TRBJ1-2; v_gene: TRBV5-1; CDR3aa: CASSLGINYGYTF
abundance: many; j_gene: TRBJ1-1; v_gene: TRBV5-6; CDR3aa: CASSLQGREAFF
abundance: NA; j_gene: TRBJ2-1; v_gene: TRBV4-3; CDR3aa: CASSQKRYNEQFF
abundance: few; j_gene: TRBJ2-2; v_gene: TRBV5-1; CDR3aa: CASSFFPSTPTANTGELFF
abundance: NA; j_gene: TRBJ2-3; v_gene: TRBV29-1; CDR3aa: CSAQGDTQYF
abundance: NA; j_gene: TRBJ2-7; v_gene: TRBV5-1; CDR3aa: CASSIYSGDYEQYF
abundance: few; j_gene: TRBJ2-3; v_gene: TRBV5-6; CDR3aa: CASSPGGGRATDTQYF
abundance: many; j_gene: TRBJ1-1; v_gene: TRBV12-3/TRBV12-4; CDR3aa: CASSFRGTEAFF
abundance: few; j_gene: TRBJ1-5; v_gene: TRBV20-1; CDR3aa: CSARDGLGMRNQPQHF
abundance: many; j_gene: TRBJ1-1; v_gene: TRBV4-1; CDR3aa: CASSLRAQGNVLNTEAFF
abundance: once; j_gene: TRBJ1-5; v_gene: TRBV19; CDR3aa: CASSIPGLLNQPQHF
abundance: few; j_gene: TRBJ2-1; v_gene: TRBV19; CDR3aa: CASGPLGLSSYNEQFF
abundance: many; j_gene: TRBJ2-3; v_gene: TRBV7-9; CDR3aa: CASSPWLDTQYF
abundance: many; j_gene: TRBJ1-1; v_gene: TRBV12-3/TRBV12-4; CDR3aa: CASSFPGRVGNTEAFF
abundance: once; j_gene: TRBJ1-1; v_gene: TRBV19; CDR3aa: CATCGTEAFF
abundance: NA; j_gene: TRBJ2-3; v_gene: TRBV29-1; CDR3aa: CSVEGDPSTDTQYF
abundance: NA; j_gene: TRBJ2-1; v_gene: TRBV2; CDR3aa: CASASGGPYNEQFF
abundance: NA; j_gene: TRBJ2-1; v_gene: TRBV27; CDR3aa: CASSLSSGWNEQFF
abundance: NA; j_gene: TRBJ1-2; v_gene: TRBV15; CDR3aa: CATSRETDTSGGYTF
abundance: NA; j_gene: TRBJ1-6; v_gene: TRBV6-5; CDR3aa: CASSYKGGALGLLHF
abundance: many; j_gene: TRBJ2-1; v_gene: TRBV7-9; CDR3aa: CASNYQGGASVNEQFF
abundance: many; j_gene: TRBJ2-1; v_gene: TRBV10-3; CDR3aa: CATAEGAAYNEQFF
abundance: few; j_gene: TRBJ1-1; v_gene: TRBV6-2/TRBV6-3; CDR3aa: CASSYSLYSSFEAFF
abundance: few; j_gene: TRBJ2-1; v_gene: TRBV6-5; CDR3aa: CASSYRGTSGNNEQFF
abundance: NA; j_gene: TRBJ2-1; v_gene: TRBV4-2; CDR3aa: CASSPTSGNTYNEQFF
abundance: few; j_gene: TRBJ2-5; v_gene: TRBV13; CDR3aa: CASSLSWERETQYF
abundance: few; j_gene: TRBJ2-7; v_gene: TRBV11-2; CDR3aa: CASTKTGGLEQYF
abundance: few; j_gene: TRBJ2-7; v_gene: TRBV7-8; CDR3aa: CADRDGGTEQYF
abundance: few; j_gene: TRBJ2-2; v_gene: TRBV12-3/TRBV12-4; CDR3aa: CASIELGTGELFF
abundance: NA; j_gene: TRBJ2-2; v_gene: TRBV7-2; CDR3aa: CASSLMARESPGELFF